This entry describes one TCR beta chain. The antigen remains undetermined. The data derive from a study of CD8 T cells in Susac syndrome. Across the study: When blood was drawn, the patients with Susac syndrome were therapy-naive, on corticosteroids, or on intravenous immunoglobulin alone. Study-wide points: The CD4+ T cell repertoire of patients with Susac syndrome showed no detectable clonal expansion.

With random hexamers, about 0.5 to 1 ug RNA was reverse transcribed. By means of immunoSEQ multiplex PCR, TCR beta CDR3 spanning 54 Vbeta and 13 Jbeta underwent amplification. TCRdb reanalysed the immunoSEQ multiplex PCR reads using MiXCR and keeps one entry per CDR3 protein. Among 170,000 or so distinct CDR3 sequences listed, about 96% were seen once. It was negative isolation that provided the CD8+ and CD4+ T cells, whereas TEMRA cells were enriched by FACS. The receptor's source is a human donor with Susac syndrome. Sequencing was performed on CD4+ T cells from PBMCs.

The CDR3 DNA sequence: TGTGCCAGTAGGCTCCGCCAGAGCCCACCGAACACTGAAGCTTTCTTT. It yields the protein CASRLRQSPPNTEAFF. The rearrangement joins TRBV19 to TRBJ1-1; D call uncertain. The CDR3 runs 16 residues. The V end lost 6 bases, the J end lost 1 base, and 18 bases lay between the germline ends. In germline, CDR1 is LNHDA, CDR2 SQIVND (reference sequence).